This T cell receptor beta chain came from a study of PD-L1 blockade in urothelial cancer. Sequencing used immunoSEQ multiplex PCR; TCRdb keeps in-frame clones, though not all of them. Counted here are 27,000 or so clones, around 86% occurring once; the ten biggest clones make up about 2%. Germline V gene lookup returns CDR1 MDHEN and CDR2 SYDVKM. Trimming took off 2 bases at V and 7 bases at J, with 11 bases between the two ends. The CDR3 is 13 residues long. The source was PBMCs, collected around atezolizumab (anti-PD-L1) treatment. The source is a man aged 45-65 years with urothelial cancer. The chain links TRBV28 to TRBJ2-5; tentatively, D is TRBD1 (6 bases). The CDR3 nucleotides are TGTGCCAGCAGTTTAGGACAGCTCCCGACCCAGTACTTC. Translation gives CASSLGQLPTQYF.